This entry features one TCR beta chain sequence. The target antigen is unknown. With 2 bases clipped from V and 2 bases from J, the junction kept 5 bases outside the gene matches. Germline loops: CDR1 SGHDN, CDR2 FVKESK. This CDR3 has 16 amino acids. This sample is drawn from a study of identical twins. General observations from the study: With beta out-of-frame sequences, excess sharing by twins was weaker.

TCRdb re-called the 5' RACE reads with MiXCR, one entry per CDR3 protein. The sample includes around 250,000 distinct CDR3 sequences, roughly 8.7% of them seen just once. These data also featured in a second study, about yellow fever vaccine responses in identical twins.

This sequence joins TRBV14 and TRBJ2-3, with 9 bases matching TRBD2. Sequencing input: CD8+ T cells sorted from blood. The sequence was collected from a woman in her late teens or twenties in good health. CDR3 sequence reads: CASSQLSGRYTDTQYF. CDR3 bases: TGTGCCAGCAGCCAACTCAGCGGGAGGTACACAGATACGCAGTATTTT.